The entry below describes one TCR beta chain. Other DNA sequences in this sample translate to the same CDR3. Trimming took off 2 bases at V and 5 bases at J, with 9 bases between the two ends. There are 13 residues in the CDR3. Data came from immunoSEQ multiplex PCR; TCRdb stores just in-frame clones and leaves some out. The profile shows 290,000 or so clones, 91% of them singletons. These data are taken from a study of blood T cell repertoires in COVID-19. The V call is TRBV12-3 or TRBV12-4, the J call TRBJ1-1; D unresolved. The sequenced sample consisted of peripheral blood. This sequence originates from a woman aged 25 to 39 with COVID-19, enrolled during active disease. The CDR3 loop reads CASSLNGGTEAFF. The DNA of the CDR3 is TGTGCCAGCAGTTTAAACGGCGGAACTGAAGCTTTCTTT.